This TCR beta chain was identified in a study of cytomegalovirus exposure and HLA in healthy donors. Regarding the study as a whole: The study labeled approximately 150 TCR beta chains cytomegalovirus-associated. As was reported, the classifier diagnosed cytomegalovirus status with high specificity and sensitivity.

The CDR3 spans 14 residues. The germline V gene has CDR1 SGHKS and CDR2 YYEKEE (reference sequence). Trimming shortened V by 6 bases and J by 2 bases, and 14 bases separated the two germline ends. Regarding this clone: The antigen is undetermined.

The protocol was immunoSEQ multiplex PCR, while the TCRdb copy is restricted to in-frame clones and leaves out a portion. Of under 200,000 clones listed, roughly 89% are singletons. The sequenced sample consisted of PBMCs. The chain couples TRBV5-5 to TRBJ1-1; possibly TRBD1 for D (6 bases). The clonotype was recovered from a woman between 18 and 29 years old in good health and CMV-seropositive. CDR3 nucleotides: TGTGCCAGCACTAGGGACACTAGAAACACTGAAGCTTTCTTT. Encoded protein: CASTRDTRNTEAFF.